These 15 T cell receptor beta chains share one sample of origin, sequenced in a study of CD8+CD57+ T cells in acquired aplastic anemia. The template for TCR beta VDJ and CDR3 sequence profiling was genomic DNA. TCRdb re-derived calls from the reads in MiXCR, one entry per CDR3 protein. The sample yields about 95,000 distinct CDR3 sequences, around 68% seen once. Selection for sequencing was limited to patients who had shown CD8+CD57+ cell expansion by flow cytometry. The sequencing input was sorted CD4+, CD8+, or CD8+CD57+ T cells (not recorded which) from PBMCs. These receptors were obtained from a human donor with aplastic anemia.

This clonotype was detected many times. This chain joins TRBV5-6 and TRBJ2-5; 8 positions agree with TRBD1. The ends lost 1 base at V and 1 base at J; junction bases unmatched: 12. CDR3 size: 18 residues. Germline V CDR1 and CDR2: SGHDT, YYEEEE. In DNA form, the CDR3 reads TGTGCCAGCAGCTTGCGGCAGGGGGCGAATTTATTCCAAGAGACCCAGTACTTC. It specifies CASSLRQGANLFQETQYF.

In regard to this clonotype: A much larger clone lies one base from this, so it may be a read error. The V call is TRBV6-1, the J call TRBJ2-2; a possible D gene is TRBD2 (5 bases). Germline CDR1 MNHNS, CDR2 SASEGT. This CDR3 is built from 11 residues. The CDR3 spells CASSGTGELLF. CDR3 sequence (DNA): TGTGCCAGCAGCGGCACCGGGGAGCTGCTTTTT.

The chain employs TRBV20-1 and TRBJ2-1, with a tentative D call TRBD2 (7 bases). Germline V gives CDR1 DFQATT, CDR2 SNEGSKA (reference sequence). The CDR3 is 14 amino acids. The V end lost 3 bases, the J end lost 6 bases, and 15 bases lay between the germline ends. This chain's CDR3 is CSARWRGQGNEQFF. The CDR3 nucleotides read TGCAGTGCTAGGTGGCGGGGGCAGGGCAATGAGCAGTTCTTC.

The chain links TRBV11-3 to TRBJ2-5, with no clear D. The CDR3 runs to 13 residues. Deletions cut 2 bases from V and 1 base from J, with 5 bases between. Germline CDR1 and CDR2: SGHNT and YENEEA. This CDR3 reads CASSLSSQETQYF. The CDR3 region has the DNA TGTGCCAGCAGCTTATCCAGCCAAGAGACCCAGTACTTC.

V is TRBV10-3 and J is TRBJ1-1; 9 bases match TRBD1. CDR3 length equals 15 residues. Trimming cost V 0 bases and J 3 bases; bases outside gene matches: 2. Germline CDR1 is ENHRY and CDR2 is SYGVKD. CDR3 coding DNA: TGTGCCATCAGTGAGTCGAGGGACAGGGACACTGAAGCTTTCTTT. Amino acid sequence: CAISESRDRDTEAFF.

This clonotype came up a few times. The J gene is TRBJ2-3, the V gene TRBV5-4; D unclear. Per germline, CDR1 SGHNT and CDR2 YYREEE (reference sequence). V lost 1 base, J lost 2 bases, and 11 bases lay in between. The CDR3 sequence is 15 residues long. This chain's CDR3 is CASSLTASPTDTQYF. CDR3 DNA: TGTGCCAGCAGCTTGACAGCGTCACCCACAGATACGCAGTATTTT. The full variable domain, rest sourced from reference TRBV5-4 and TRBJ2-3, is ETGVTQSPTHLIKTRGQQVTLRCSSQSGHNTVSWYQQALGQGPQFIFQYYREEENGRGNFPPRFSGLQFPNYSSELNVNALELDDSALYLCASSLTASPTDTQYFGPGTRLTVL.

V usage is TRBV29-1 and J usage is TRBJ2-7, with D unresolved. The CDR3 consists of 11 residues. Germline V lookup: CDR1 SQVTM, CDR2 ANQGSEA. The ends were cut back, 7 bases at V and 3 bases at J, with 10 bases in the middle. In nucleotides, the CDR3 is TGCAGCGCCCCCCCCCGCTACGAGCAGTACTTC. Its protein is CSAPPRYEQYF.

The genes are TRBV2 and TRBJ1-5; TRBD1 aligns across 8 bases. V gave up 6 bases and J gave up 5 bases; unmatched junction bases: 6. The V gene's germline CDR1 is SNHLY and CDR2 FYNNEI. This CDR3 has 14 residues. The CDR3 sequence: CASSAGQGHQPQHF. The CDR3 nucleotides read TGTGCCAGCAGCGCCGGACAGGGACATCAGCCCCAGCATTTT. Full variable domain (rest looked up from reference TRBV2 and TRBJ1-5): EPEVTQTPSHQVTQMGQEVILRCVPISNHLYFYWYRQILGQKVEFLVSFYNNEISEKSEIFDDQFSVERPDGSNFTLKIRSTKLEDSAMYFCASSAGQGHQPQHFGDGTRLSIL.

The chain has TRBV25-1 and TRBJ2-3, with a tentative D call TRBD2 (5 bases). The CDR3 has 16 amino acids. The V and J ends lost 3 bases and 0 bases respectively, with 13 bases between them. The germline V gene has CDR1 MGHDK and CDR2 SYGVNS. The CDR3 DNA is TGTGCCAGCAGTGATGTCCCCGGGGTTAGCACAGATACGCAGTATTTT. This gives the protein CASSDVPGVSTDTQYF.

This clonotype has only a few counts. The CDR3 reads CSARDPGRNTEAFF. CDR3 nucleotide sequence: TGCAGTGCTAGAGATCCAGGGCGGAACACTGAAGCTTTCTTT. The V and J genes are TRBV20-1 and TRBJ1-1; D might be TRBD1 (5 bases). The V gene's germline CDR1 is DFQATT and CDR2 SNEGSKA (reference sequence). Trimming removed 0 bases from V and 1 base from J, with 9 bases in between. The length of the CDR3 is 14 residues.

J is TRBJ1-1 and V is TRBV10-3, with D maybe TRBD1 (5 bases). V dropped 4 bases and J dropped 4 bases, with 13 bases sitting between them. The CDR3 covers 14 residues. Germline CDR1 and CDR2: ENHRY and SYGVKD. The chain's CDR3 is CAISGTLEGTEAFF. The CDR3 bases are TGTGCCATCAGTGGGACACTCGAGGGCACTGAAGCTTTCTTT.

V usage is TRBV2 and J usage is TRBJ2-1; 13 bases match TRBD2. Germline V gives CDR1 SNHLY, CDR2 FYNNEI. CDR3 length equals 15 residues. J was trimmed by 9 bases and V by 4 bases; bases with no gene match: 6. The CDR3 region is CASSGVLAGGGEQFF. CDR3 sequence (DNA): TGTGCCAGCAGTGGAGTACTAGCGGGAGGGGGTGAGCAGTTCTTC.

The sample holds a few counts of this clonotype. V gene TRBV10-3 combines with J gene TRBJ1-1; D not certain. The germline V gene has CDR1 ENHRY and CDR2 SYGVKD. This CDR3 spans 14 amino acids. V lost 3 bases to trimming and J lost 5 bases, with 13 bases between them. The DNA for the CDR3 is TGTGCCATCAGTGAACGGACCGCCGCGACTGAAGCTTTCTTT. Protein: CAISERTAATEAFF.

This chain connects TRBV29-1 to TRBJ2-7, with D maybe TRBD1 (6 bases). The CDR3 runs 11 residues. V was shortened by 3 bases and J by 10 bases, with 13 bases between the two germline ends. The germline V gene encodes CDR1 SQVTM and CDR2 ANQGSEA. CDR3 loop: CSVEVRGEQYF. CDR3 bases: TGCAGCGTTGAGGTCAGGGGAGAACAGTACTTC.

This clonotype was seen just once. CDR3 nucleotide sequence: TGTGCCAGCAGCCAAGTTTATAGTGGAAATTCACCCCTCCACTTT. It specifies CASSQVYSGNSPLHF. V is TRBV4-2 and J is TRBJ1-6; D not resolved. This CDR3 comprises 15 residues. Germline values: CDR1 LGHNA, CDR2 YNFKEQ. V dropped 1 base and J dropped 7 bases, with 11 bases sitting between them.